The clone carrying this T cell receptor (beta chain) showed up just once. Antigen: not known. TCRdb keeps only in-frame clones here, not all; method: immunoSEQ multiplex PCR. In the table there are some 100,000 clones, around nine tenths of which are singletons. The data were taken from a study of T cell responses to AZD1222 COVID-19 vaccine. Study conclusions and caveats: Clonal diversity was possibly underestimated; the donors were predominantly white British and more often female. Of spike-specific TCRs, nearly half reportedly target regions left unmutated in variants.

V dropped 7 bases and J dropped 3 bases, with 13 bases sitting between them. CDR3 length: 14 residues. Germline V gene lookup returns CDR1 MNHEY and CDR2 SVGAGI. This receptor was obtained from an adult in good health. V usage is TRBV6-5 and J usage is TRBJ1-5, with D hard to call. The sample consisted of peripheral blood, taken on day 0 of AZD1222 vaccination. CDR3 amino acids: CASTEAGNNQPQHF. The CDR3, as DNA: TGTGCCAGCACGGAGGCAGGTAACAATCAGCCCCAGCATTTT.